These T cell receptor beta chains were read from a single sample in a study of control samples from healthy donors and cancer patients. Profiled with immunoSEQ multiplex PCR; TCRdb holds only in-frame clones, not every one. The sample table sets out around 190,000 clones. Source material: blood. These receptors came from a woman under 40 in good health. Each CDR3 is given without its conserved first and last residue. Each record gives: D gene, V gene, CDR3 protein. The D gene is left open where the match is weak.

.,TRBV3-1/TRBV3-2,ASSHAGDQPQH
.,TRBV6-4,ASTHREGTNEKLF
.,TRBV10-3,AISELGHEAF
.,TRBV12-3/TRBV12-4,ASSPSNSPLH
.,TRBV4-2,ASSQGNRDSPLH
.,TRBV2,ASRGGNTEAF
.,TRBV5-6,ASSLGSNQPQH
TRBD1,TRBV6-5,ASSRQGDTEAF
.,TRBV14,ASSQGDRRLRGNQPQH
TRBD1,TRBV7-2,ASRTTGVSAFTEAF
.,TRBV2,ASSPGGSNQPQH
.,TRBV28,ATRRGTEAF
TRBD1,TRBV5-4,ASSFRQGKGEQY
.,TRBV18,ASSRETAAGYEQY
.,TRBV12-3/TRBV12-4,ASRSPVLGYT
.,TRBV6-6,ASSWYNQETQY
TRBD2,TRBV6-4,ASSDVAGGPDTQY
.,TRBV5-1,ASSLSQMNGYT
.,TRBV6-1,ASSEGDFPAREKLF
TRBD1,TRBV27,ASSFDRGNQPQH
TRBD2,TRBV6-1,ASSAKRGAYQETQY
.,TRBV19,ASSIGVASDGYEQY
.,TRBV29-1,SVPGSNGYT
.,TRBV7-6,ASSVDRLGTEAF
.,TRBV12-3/TRBV12-4,ASSLGGGYT
.,TRBV27,ASSLSPSTRGEQF
.,TRBV28,ASSLEGGLRF
TRBD1,TRBV3-1/TRBV3-2,ASSRGQGISQETQY
.,TRBV5-5,ASSSLGETQY
TRBD1,TRBV6-2/TRBV6-3,ASSYHGTVTDSNTEAF
.,TRBV20-1,SAIGVETQY
.,TRBV3-1/TRBV3-2,ASSQDQETQY
.,TRBV6-5,ASSYGANSPLH
.,TRBV28,ASSLGVNTEAF
.,TRBV5-1,ASSLEDDTEAF
TRBD1,TRBV29-1,SVGASGQNYEQY
.,TRBV15,ATSRERRPDQPQH
.,TRBV6-4,ASSDSQGLRGYT